In its sample, the clone carrying this T cell receptor beta chain was seen many times. Unique molecular identifiers featured in how the TCRbeta library was prepared. TCRdb called the PCR reads again in MiXCR, with one record for every CDR3 protein. The sample contains fewer than 700,000 distinct CDR3 sequences, 20% to 25% of which appear only once. The data were taken from a study of T-cell reconstitution after alpha-beta-depleted transplantation in children. The source of this sequence is a boy younger than two who had a stem cell transplant for acute myeloid leukemia, so the T cells may come from the graft donor. The sample in question was PBMCs, mostly from graft donor cells, obtained 360 days after TCRalphabeta/CD19-depleted stem cell transplant.

CDR3 sequence (DNA): TGTGCCAGCAGTGACCCTAACGGACAGGGTTCCTACGAGCAGTACTTC. Translating gives CASSDPNGQGSYEQYF. V and J are TRBV25-1 and TRBJ2-7; the match to TRBD1 covers 8 bases. The germline gives CDR1 MGHDK, CDR2 SYGVNS. V was pared by 3 bases and J by 1 base, with 8 bases of the junction left unmatched. The CDR3 runs 16 residues.